This T cell receptor beta chain appears in the sequencing data of a study of technical replicates of blood from a handful of donors. Clones were sequenced by immunoSEQ multiplex PCR, and TCRdb holds only the in-frame ones, with some missing. The sample holds tens of thousands of clones, approximately 86% seen once. Trimming removed 2 bases from V and 4 bases from J, with 23 bases in between. The CDR3 spans 18 residues. Germline V CDR1 and CDR2: LGHNA, YNFKEQ. Sequencing used PBMCs. The receptor was isolated from a human donor in good health. Some clones in this sample may be carry-over from other donors' samples. V is TRBV4-2 and J is TRBJ1-2; D possibly corresponds to TRBD1 (6 bases). CDR3 in DNA: TGTGCCAGCAGCCAAAGTCACAGGGAAGGAGTAGGGGTCTATGGCTACACCTTC. It translates to CASSQSHREGVGVYGYTF.